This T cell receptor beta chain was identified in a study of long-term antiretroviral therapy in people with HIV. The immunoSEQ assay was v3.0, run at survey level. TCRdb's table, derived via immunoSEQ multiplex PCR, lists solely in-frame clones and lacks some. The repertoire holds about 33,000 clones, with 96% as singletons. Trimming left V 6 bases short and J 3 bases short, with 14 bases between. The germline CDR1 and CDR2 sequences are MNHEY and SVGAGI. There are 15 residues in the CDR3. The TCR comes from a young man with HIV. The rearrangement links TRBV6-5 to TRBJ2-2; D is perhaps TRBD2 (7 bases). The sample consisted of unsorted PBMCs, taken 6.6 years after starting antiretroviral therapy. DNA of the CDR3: TGTGCCAGCAGCCGAGACGGGGGGCACACCGGGGAGCTGTTTTTT. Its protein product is CASSRDGGHTGELFF.